The T cell receptor beta chain under discussion was sequenced for a study of cytomegalovirus exposure and HLA in healthy donors. Points from the study as a whole: Per published reports, the classifier diagnosed cytomegalovirus status with high specificity and sensitivity.

Concerning this clone itself: Antigen specificity is unknown.

A multiplex PCR was run with 60 Vbeta primers and 13 Jbeta primers. Data came from immunoSEQ multiplex PCR; TCRdb stores just in-frame clones and leaves some out. The sample's table shows around 35,000 clones. The CDR3 has 16 amino acids. Unmatched junction bases numbered 14, after V lost 8 bases and J lost 4 bases. From germline, CDR1 is SNHLY and CDR2 FYNNEI. This TCR derives from a woman in her thirties or forties in good health and CMV-seropositive. The V call is TRBV2, the J call TRBJ2-5; TRBD2 aligns across 9 bases. The sample comprised PBMCs. CDR3 residues: CASCSGSPQAGETQYF. The CDR3 nucleotides are TGTGCCAGCTGTAGCGGGAGCCCCCAGGCTGGAGAGACCCAGTACTTC.